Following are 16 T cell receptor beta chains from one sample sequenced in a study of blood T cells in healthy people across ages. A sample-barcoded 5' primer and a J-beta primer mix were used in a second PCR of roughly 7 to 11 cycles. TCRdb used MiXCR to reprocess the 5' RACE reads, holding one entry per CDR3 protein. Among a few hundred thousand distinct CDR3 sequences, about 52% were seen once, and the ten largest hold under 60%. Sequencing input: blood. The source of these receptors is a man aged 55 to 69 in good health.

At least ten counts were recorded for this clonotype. The CDR3 DNA reads as TGCAGCGGGAAGGCCGACAGGGGCTCCTACAATGAGCAGTTCTTC. Protein product: CSGKADRGSYNEQFF. The V and J genes are TRBV29-1 and TRBJ2-1; 8 nucleotides match TRBD1. This CDR3 is built from 15 residues. Trimming at V came to 7 bases and at J to 0 bases, leaving 8 bases not matched to a gene. CDR1 SQVTM and CDR2 ANQGSEA come from the germline V gene.

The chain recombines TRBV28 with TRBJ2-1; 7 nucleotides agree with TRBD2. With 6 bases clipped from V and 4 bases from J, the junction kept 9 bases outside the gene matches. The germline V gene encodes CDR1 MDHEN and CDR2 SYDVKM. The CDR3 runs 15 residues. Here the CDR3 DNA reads TGTGCCAGCAGCTTCGCCGGGGGGATGTACAATGAGCAGTTCTTC. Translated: CASSFAGGMYNEQFF.

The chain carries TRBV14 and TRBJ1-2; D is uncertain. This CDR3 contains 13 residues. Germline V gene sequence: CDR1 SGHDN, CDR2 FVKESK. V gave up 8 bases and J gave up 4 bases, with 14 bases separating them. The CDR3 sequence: CASSWTRGYGYTF. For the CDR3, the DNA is TGTGCCAGCTCGTGGACTAGAGGCTATGGCTACACCTTC.

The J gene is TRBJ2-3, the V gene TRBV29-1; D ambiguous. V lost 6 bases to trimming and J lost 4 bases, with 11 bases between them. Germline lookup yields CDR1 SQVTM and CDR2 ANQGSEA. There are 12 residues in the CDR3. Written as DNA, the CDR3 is TGCAGCGTGGAGAAGGGATCAGATACGCAGTATTTT. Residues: CSVEKGSDTQYF.

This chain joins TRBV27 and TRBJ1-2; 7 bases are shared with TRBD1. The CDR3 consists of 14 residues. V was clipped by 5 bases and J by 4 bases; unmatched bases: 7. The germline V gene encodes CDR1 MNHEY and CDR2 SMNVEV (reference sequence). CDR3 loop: CASSPRTGLYGYTF. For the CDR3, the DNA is TGTGCCAGCAGTCCCCGGACAGGACTCTATGGCTACACCTTC.

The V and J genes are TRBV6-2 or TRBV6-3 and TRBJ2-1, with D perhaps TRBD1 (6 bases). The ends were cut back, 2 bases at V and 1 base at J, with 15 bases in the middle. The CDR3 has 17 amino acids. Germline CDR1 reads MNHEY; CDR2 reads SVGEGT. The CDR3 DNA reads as TGTGCCAGCAGTTACGATGCTAGGGGGAAATCCTACAATGAGCAGTTCTTC. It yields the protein CASSYDARGKSYNEQFF.

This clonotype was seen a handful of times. The CDR3 region is CASSPRDSNNEKLFF. The CDR3 DNA sequence: TGTGCCAGCTCACCCCGGGACAGCAATAATGAAAAACTGTTTTTT. The gene calls are TRBV18 and TRBJ1-4; 7 nucleotides match TRBD1. Germline V CDR1 and CDR2: KGHSH, LQKENI. CDR3 length: 15 residues. V shed 3 bases, J shed 4 bases, and the junction held 5 bases outside the gene matches.

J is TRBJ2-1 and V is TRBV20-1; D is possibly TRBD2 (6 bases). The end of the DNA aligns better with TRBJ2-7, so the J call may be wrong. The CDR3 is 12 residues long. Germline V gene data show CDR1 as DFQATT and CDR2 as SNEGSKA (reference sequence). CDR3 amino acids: CSAKTSSYEQYF. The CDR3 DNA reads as TGCAGTGCCAAGACTAGCTCCTACGAGCAGTACTTC.

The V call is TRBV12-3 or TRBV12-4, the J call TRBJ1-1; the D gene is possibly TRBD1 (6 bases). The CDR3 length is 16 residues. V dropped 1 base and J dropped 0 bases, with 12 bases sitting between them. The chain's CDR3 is CASSLDTGTLNTEAFF. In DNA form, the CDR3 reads TGTGCCAGCAGTTTAGATACCGGGACACTGAACACTGAAGCTTTCTTT.

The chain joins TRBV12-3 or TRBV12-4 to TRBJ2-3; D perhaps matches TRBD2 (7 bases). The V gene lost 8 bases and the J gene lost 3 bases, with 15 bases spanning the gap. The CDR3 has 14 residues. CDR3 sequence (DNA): TGTGCCAGCCGGGGTGGGAGGGGGACAGATACGCAGTATTTT. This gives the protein CASRGGRGTDTQYF.

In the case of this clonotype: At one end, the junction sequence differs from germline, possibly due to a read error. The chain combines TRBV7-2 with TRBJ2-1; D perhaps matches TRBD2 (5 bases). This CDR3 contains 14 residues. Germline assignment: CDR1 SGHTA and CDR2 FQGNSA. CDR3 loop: CASSLESGINGQFF. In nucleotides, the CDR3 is TGTGCCAGCAGCTTAGAGTCCGGGATCAATGGGCAGTTCTTC.

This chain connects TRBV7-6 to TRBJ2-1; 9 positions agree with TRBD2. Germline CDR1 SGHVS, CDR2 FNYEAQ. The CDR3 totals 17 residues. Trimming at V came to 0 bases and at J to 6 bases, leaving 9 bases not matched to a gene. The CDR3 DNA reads TGTGCCAGCAGCTTAGCGACTAGCGGAGGGATCTGCAATGAGCAGTTCTTC. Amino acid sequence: CASSLATSGGICNEQFF. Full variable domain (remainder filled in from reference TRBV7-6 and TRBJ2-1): GAGVSQSPRYKVTKRGQDVALRCDPISGHVSLYWYRQALGQGPEFLTYFNYEAQQDKSGLPNDRFSAERPEGSISTLTIQRTEQRDSAMYRCASSLATSGGICNEQFFGPGTRLTVL.

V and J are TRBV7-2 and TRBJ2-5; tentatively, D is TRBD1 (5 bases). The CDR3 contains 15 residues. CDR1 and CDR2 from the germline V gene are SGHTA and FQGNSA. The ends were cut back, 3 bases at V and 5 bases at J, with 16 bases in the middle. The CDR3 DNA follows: TGTGCCAGCAGCTTCCAGGGTCTACAGATGGAGACCCAGTACTTC. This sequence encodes CASSFQGLQMETQYF.

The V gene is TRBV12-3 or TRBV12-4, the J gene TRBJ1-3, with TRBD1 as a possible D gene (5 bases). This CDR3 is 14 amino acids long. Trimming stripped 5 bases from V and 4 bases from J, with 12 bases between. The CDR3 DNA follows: TGTGCCAGCAGTCTCATAGGGGTCGGAAACACCATATATTTT. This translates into CASSLIGVGNTIYF.

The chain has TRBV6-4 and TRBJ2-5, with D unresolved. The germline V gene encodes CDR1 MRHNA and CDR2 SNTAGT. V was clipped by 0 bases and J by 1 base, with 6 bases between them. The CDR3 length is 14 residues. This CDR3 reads CASSDSRIQETQYF. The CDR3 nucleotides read TGTGCCAGCAGTGACTCTCGGATCCAAGAGACCCAGTACTTC.

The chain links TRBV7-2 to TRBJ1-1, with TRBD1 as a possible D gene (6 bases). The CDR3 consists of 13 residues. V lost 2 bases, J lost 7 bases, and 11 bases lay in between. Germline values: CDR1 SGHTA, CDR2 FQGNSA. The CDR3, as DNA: TGTGCCAGCAGCTTAAGAACAGGGTATGAAGCTTTCTTT. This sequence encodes CASSLRTGYEAFF.